This T cell receptor beta chain was retrieved from a study of T cell repertoires in aging, cancer and after chemotherapy (dated by TCRdb to the late 2010s). Turning to the overall study: Donors were distributed across six age groups ranging from 30 or younger to 70 or older, with at least three individuals included per group. The cohort comprised around 220 cancer patients, 90 to 94 with hematological and fewer than 140 with solid cancers, plus 95 healthy donors as a reference group. In the solid tumor group, the paired samples taken before and after chemotherapy came from brain tumor (glioblastoma) patients given temozolomide-based therapy. Around 10 million TCR reads were contained in the full dataset. The study profiled peripheral blood TCR beta repertoires from healthy donors and cancer patients to examine immunoaging and T cell reconstitution after chemotherapy. Results the study describes overall, beyond this receptor: It was noted by the authors that conclusions about immunological memory after chemotherapy cannot be drawn from the repertoire data. In healthy donors, the drop in TCR diversity with age came mainly from a loss of richness, whereas in cancer patients a loss of evenness also played a part. Untreated patients with hematological or solid cancers showed significantly lower blood TCR diversity and higher clonality than age-matched healthy donors. In both cancer cohorts, median generation probability rose over the chemotherapy interval, which suggests that the repertoire was reconstituted through rebound thymic output.

As concerns this clonotype: The clone's antigen remains unknown. One base away there is no much larger clone; base qualities are not given.

Rearranged TRB sequences spanning V, D and J segments were amplified by multiplex touch-down PCR using a mixed TRB-A/B primer pool. Two consecutive PCR reactions with Phusion HS II polymerase added Illumina adapters and sample indices to the amplicons. The amplicons were purified from gel with the NucleoSpin Gel and PCR Clean-up kit and then assessed with Qubit and an Agilent 2100 Bioanalyzer. The libraries were sequenced on an Illumina MiSeq with 600-cycle, single-indexed, paired-end runs. As for the original processing: MiXCR versions 2.12 and 3.0.5 were used to process the TRB sequences. Each unique CDR3 nucleotide sequence was counted as one clone, and only productive sequences with at least two reads were retained. Shannon diversity, evenness, clonality (one minus evenness), and alpha-parameterized diversity profiles from alpha 0 to 5 were included as repertoire metrics. The IGoR algorithm was used to calculate generation probabilities of clones in the paired pre- and post-chemotherapy samples. TCRdb passed the public sequencing reads through fastp at Q25 and MiXCR, retaining productive beta sequences. One record per CDR3 amino acid sequence lists the most common genes and DNA. These V and J calls originate from TCRdb's pipeline instead of the authors' own analysis. In all, the sample holds roughly 1,800 distinct CDR3 sequences, and around three fifths of those were seen once. Over 50% of the sample belongs to the ten largest clones.

Genomic DNA extracted from peripheral blood, rather than sorted cells or RNA, was used as the source for amplification of TCR beta rearrangements. The receptor's source is a human donor with a solid tumor. The specimen sequenced was blood.

The nucleotide sequence is TGCAGTGCTAGGCAGGGAACGGGAAGCTCCTATAATTCACCCCTCCACTTT. Its translation reads: CSARQGTGSSYNSPLHF. This chain joins TRBV20-1 to TRBJ1-6, and TRBD1 may be the D gene, going by 5 matching bases. In the germline V gene (reference sequence), CDR1 corresponds to DFQATT and CDR2 to SNEGSKA. The CDR3 numbers 17 residues from cysteine through phenylalanine. The entry retains the CDR3 DNA only, 51 bases that are in frame from base 1. V and J are truncated by 3 bases and 0 bases respectively, leaving an intervening sequence of 15 bases.